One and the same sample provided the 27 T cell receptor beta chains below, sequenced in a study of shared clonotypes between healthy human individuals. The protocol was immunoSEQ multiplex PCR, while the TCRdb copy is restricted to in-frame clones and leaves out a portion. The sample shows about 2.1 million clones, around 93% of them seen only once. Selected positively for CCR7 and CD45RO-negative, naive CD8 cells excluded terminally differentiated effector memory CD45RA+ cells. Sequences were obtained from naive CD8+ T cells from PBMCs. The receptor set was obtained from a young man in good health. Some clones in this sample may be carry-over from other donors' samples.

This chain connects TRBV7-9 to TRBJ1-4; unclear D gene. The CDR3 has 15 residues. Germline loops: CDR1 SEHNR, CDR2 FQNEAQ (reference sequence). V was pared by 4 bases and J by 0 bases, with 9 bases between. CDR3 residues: CASSSTPATNEKLFF. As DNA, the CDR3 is TGTGCCAGCAGCTCCACGCCAGCAACTAATGAAAAACTGTTTTTT.

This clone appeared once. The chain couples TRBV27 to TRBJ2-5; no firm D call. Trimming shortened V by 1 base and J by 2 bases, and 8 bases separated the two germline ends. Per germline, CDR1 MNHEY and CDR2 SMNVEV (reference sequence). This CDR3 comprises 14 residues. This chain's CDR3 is CASSLLMGQETQYF. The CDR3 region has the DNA TGTGCCAGCAGTTTATTGATGGGGCAAGAGACCCAGTACTTC.

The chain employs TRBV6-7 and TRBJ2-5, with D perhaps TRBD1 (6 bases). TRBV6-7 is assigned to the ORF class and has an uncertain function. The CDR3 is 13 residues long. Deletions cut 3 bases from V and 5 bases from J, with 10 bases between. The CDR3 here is CASSYDRKETQYF. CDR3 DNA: TGTGCCAGCAGTTATGACAGGAAGGAGACCCAGTACTTC.

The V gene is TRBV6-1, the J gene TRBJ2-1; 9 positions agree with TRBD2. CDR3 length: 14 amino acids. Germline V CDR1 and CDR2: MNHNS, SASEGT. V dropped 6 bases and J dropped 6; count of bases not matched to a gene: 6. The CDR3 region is CASRLAGVGNEQFF. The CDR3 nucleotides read TGTGCCAGCAGGTTAGCGGGAGTAGGCAATGAGCAGTTCTTC.

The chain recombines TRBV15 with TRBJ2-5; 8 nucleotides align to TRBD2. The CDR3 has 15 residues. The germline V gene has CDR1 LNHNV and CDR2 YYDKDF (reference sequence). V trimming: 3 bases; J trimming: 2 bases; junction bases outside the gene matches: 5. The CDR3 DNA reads TGTGCCACCAGCAGGGGCGGGGGGCCACAAGAGACCCAGTACTTC. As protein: CATSRGGGPQETQYF.

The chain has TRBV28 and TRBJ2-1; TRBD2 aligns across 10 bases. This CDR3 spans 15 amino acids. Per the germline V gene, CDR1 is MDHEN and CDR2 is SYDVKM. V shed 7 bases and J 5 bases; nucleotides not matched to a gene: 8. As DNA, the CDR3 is TGTGCCAGCAACCTTGGACTAGCGGAGCACAATGAGCAGTTCTTC. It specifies CASNLGLAEHNEQFF.

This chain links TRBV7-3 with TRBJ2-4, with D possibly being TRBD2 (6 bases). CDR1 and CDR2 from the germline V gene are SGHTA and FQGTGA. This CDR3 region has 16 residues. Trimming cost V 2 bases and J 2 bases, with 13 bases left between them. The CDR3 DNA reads TGTGCCAGCAGCTTAGGAGGGGTTGGAACCAAAAACATTCAGTACTTC. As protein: CASSLGGVGTKNIQYF.

CDR3 in amino acids: CASSLTRTKNTEAFF. The CDR3, as DNA: TGTGCCAGCAGCTTAACTAGGACAAAGAACACTGAAGCTTTCTTT. The chain combines TRBV7-3 with TRBJ1-1; D might be TRBD1 (5 bases). This CDR3 spans 15 amino acids. Trimming left V 0 bases short and J 1 base short, with 9 bases between. Germline V CDR1 and CDR2: SGHTA, FQGTGA.

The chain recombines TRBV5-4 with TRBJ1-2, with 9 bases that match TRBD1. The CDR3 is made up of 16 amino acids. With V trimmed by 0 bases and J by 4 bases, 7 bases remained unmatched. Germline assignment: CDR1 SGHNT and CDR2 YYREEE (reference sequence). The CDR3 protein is CASSLDGTGRVYGYTF. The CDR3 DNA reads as TGTGCCAGCAGCTTGGATGGGACAGGGAGAGTCTATGGCTACACCTTC.

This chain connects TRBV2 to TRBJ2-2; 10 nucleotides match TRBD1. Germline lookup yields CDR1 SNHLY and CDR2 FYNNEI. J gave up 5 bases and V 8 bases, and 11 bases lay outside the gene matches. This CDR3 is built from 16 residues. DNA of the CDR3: TGTGCCAGCTGGGACAGGGGAGGCCGTACGACCGGGGAGCTGTTTTTT. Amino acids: CASWDRGGRTTGELFF.

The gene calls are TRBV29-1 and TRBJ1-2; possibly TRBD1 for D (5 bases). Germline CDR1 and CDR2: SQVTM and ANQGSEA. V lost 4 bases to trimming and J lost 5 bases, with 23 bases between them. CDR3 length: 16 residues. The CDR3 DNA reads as TGCAGCGTTGGGGAGACAGAAGCTTCCGCCATTTATGGCTACACCTTC. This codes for CSVGETEASAIYGYTF.

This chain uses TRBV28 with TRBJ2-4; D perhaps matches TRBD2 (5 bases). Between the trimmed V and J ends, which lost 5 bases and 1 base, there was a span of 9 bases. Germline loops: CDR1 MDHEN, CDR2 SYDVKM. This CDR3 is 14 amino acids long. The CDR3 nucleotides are TGTGCCAGCAGTGCTCGAGGGGCCAAAAACATTCAGTACTTC. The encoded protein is CASSARGAKNIQYF.

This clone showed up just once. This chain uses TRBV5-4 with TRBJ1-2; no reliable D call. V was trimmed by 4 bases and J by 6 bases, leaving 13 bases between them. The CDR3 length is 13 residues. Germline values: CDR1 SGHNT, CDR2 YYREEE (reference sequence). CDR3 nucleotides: TGTGCCAGCAGCCAAGATAGTGTAGATGGCTACACCTTC. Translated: CASSQDSVDGYTF.

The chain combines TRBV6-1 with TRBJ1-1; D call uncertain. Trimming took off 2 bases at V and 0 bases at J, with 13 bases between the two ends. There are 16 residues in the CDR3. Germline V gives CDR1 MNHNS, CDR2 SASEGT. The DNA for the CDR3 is TGTGCCAGCAGTGAATGGCATCTTTCCATGAACACTGAAGCTTTCTTT. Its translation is CASSEWHLSMNTEAFF.

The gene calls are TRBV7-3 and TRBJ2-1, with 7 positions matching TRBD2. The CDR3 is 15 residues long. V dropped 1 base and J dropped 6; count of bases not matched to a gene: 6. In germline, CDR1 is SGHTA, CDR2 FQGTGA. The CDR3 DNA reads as TGTGCCAGCAGCTTAAATTCTCGGGGGGTCAATGAGCAGTTCTTC. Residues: CASSLNSRGVNEQFF.

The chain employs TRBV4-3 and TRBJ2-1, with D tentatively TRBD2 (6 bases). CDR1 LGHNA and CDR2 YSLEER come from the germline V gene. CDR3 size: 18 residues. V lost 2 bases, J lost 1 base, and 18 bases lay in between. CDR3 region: CASSQPSIPGTSYNEQFF. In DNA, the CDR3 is TGCGCCAGCAGCCAACCCTCGATCCCGGGGACTTCCTACAATGAGCAGTTCTTC.

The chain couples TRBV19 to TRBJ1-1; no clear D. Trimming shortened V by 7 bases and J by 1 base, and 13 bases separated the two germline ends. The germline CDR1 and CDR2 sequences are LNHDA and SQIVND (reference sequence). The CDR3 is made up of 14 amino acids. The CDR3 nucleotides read TGTGCCAGTACCCCTGGTTGGACGAACACTGAAGCTTTCTTT. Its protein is CASTPGWTNTEAFF.

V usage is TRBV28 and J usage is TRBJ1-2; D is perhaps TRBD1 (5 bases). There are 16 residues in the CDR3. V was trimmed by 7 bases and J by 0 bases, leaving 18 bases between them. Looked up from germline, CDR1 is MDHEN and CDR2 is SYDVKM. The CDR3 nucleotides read TGTGCCAGCATCAAACCGTCCGGGGGAGCTAACTATGGCTACACCTTC. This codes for CASIKPSGGANYGYTF.

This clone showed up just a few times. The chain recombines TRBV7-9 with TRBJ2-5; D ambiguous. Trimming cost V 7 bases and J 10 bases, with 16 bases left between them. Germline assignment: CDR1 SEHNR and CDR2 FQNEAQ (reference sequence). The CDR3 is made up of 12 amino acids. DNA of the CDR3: TGTGCCAGCAACAAACTCGGTGAGGACCAGTACTTC. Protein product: CASNKLGEDQYF.

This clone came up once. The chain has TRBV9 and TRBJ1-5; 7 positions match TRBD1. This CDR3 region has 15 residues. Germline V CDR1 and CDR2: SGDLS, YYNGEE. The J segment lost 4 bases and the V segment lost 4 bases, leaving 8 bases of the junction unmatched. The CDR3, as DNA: TGTGCCAGCAGCACGGGGGTACAGGGGAATCAGCCCCAGCATTTT. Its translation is CASSTGVQGNQPQHF.

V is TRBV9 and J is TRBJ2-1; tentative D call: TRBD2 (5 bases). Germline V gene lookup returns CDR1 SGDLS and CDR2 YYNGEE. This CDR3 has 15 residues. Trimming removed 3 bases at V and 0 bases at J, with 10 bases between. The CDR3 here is CASSEPTSSYNEQFF. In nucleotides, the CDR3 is TGTGCCAGCAGCGAACCAACTAGCTCCTACAATGAGCAGTTCTTC.

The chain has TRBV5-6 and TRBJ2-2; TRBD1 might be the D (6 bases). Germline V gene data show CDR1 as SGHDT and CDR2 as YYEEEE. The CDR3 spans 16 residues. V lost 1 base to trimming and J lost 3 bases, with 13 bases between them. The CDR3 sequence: CASSLSGRGYTGELFF. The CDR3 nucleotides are TGTGCCAGCAGCTTGTCTGGCAGGGGTTACACCGGGGAGCTGTTTTTT.

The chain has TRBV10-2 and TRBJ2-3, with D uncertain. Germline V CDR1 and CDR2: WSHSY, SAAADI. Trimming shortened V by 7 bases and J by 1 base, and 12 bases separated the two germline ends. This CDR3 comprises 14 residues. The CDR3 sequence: CASNVGAGTDTQYF. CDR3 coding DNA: TGCGCCAGCAACGTCGGCGCCGGCACAGATACGCAGTATTTT.

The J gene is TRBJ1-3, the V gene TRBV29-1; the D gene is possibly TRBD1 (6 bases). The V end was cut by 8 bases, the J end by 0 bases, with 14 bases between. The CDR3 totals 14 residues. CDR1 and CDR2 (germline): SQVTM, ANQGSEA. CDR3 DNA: TGCAGCCCCCGGACAGACATCTCTGGAAACACCATATATTTT. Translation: CSPRTDISGNTIYF.

CDR3 amino acids: CASSIRGQPDTQYF. CDR3 sequence (DNA): TGTGCCAGTAGTATACGGGGGCAACCAGATACGCAGTATTTT. The V gene is TRBV19, the J gene TRBJ2-3, with D perhaps given as TRBD1 or TRBD2 (6 bases each). The CDR3 extends over 14 amino acids. The germline CDR1 and CDR2 sequences are LNHDA and SQIVND (reference sequence). Trimming took off 2 bases at V and 4 bases at J, with 10 bases between the two ends.

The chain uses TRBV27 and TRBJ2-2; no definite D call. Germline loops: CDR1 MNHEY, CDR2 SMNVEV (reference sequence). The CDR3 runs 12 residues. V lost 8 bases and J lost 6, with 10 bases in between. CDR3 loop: CASGVAAGELFF. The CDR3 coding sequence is TGTGCCAGCGGTGTGGCAGCCGGGGAGCTGTTTTTT.

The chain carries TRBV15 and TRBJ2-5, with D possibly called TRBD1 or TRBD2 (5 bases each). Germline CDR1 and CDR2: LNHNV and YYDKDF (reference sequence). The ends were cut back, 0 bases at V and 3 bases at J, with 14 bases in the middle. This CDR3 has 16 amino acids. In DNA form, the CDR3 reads TGTGCCACCAGCAGAGATTTTGGGACGCCGAAAGAGACCCAGTACTTC. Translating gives CATSRDFGTPKETQYF.